Listed below are T cell receptor beta chains from one sample, sequenced in a study of T-cell memory formation after mild COVID-19. From the 5' RACE reads, TCRdb called clonotypes with MiXCR, one entry per CDR3 protein. The profile covers about 190,000 distinct CDR3 sequences, with over 20% appearing a single time and 23% taken by the ten largest. The sample taken for sequencing was PBMCs or a T cell subset sorted from them (not recorded which). The receptors originated from an adult woman who had mild COVID-19 (a few samples of this study predate the infection). Cell type and time point are not known. Both conserved end residues are part of each CDR3. The D gene is left open where the match is weak. Only part of the rows carry a size: once, few, many, or a class if the clone is expanded.

clone_size | d_call | j_call | v_call | cdr3_nt | cdr3_aa
few | TRBD2 | TRBJ2-1 | TRBV7-9 | TGTGCCAGCACGGTAACGGCGGGAGGGCCGTTCAATGAGCAGTTCTTC | CASTVTAGGPFNEQFF
- | TRBD1 | TRBJ2-7 | TRBV7-9 | TGTGCCAGCAGCGGGACAGTCGGTTACGAGCAGTACTTC | CASSGTVGYEQYF
few | - | TRBJ1-6 | TRBV12-3/TRBV12-4 | TGTGCCAGCAGTGAAATACAGGGCGTCGGAAATTCACCCCTCCACTTT | CASSEIQGVGNSPLHF
- | TRBD2 | TRBJ2-1 | TRBV12-5 | TGTGCTAGTGGTTTGGTAGGTCTGAGCGGGAGCGCTGAGCAGTTCTTC | CASGLVGLSGSAEQFF
- | - | TRBJ2-1 | TRBV27 | TGTGCCAGCACCGTCGGCGGATCCTACAATGAGCAGTTCTTC | CASTVGGSYNEQFF
- | TRBD1 | TRBJ2-7 | TRBV5-1 | TGCGCCAGAAGCTTGGGGACAGGACTCTCCTACGAGCAGTACTTC | CARSLGTGLSYEQYF
- | TRBD2 | TRBJ2-7 | TRBV4-3 | TGCGCCAGCAGCCAAGATCGGACTAGCGGCAGCTACGAGCAGTACTTC | CASSQDRTSGSYEQYF
many | - | TRBJ2-1 | TRBV30 | TGTGCCTGGAGTGTAGGGTTCAATGAGCAGTTCTTC | CAWSVGFNEQFF
- | - | TRBJ2-1 | TRBV29-1 | TGCAGCGTTGAAGTAGGGAACGGTTGGGACAATGAGCAGTTCTTC | CSVEVGNGWDNEQFF
- | - | TRBJ2-7 | TRBV6-5 | TGTGCCAGCAGTTACCGCCTAGCGTGGTACGAGCAGTACTTC | CASSYRLAWYEQYF